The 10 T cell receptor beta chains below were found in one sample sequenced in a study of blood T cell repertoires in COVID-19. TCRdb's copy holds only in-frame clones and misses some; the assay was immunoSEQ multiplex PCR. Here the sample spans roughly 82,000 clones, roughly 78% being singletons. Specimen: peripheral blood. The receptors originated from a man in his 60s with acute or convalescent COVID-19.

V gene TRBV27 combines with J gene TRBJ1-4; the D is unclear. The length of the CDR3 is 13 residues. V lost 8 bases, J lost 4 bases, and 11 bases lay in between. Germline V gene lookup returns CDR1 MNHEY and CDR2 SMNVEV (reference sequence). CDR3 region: CASSREFNEKLFF. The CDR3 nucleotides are TGTGCCAGCTCGCGGGAGTTTAATGAAAAACTGTTTTTT.

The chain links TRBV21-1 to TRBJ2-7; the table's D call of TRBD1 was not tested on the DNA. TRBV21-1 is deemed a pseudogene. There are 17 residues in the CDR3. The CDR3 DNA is TGTGCCAGCAGCAAAAAAGGGGGGACAGAAGGACTCTACGAGCAGTACTTC. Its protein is CASSKKGGTEGLYEQYF.

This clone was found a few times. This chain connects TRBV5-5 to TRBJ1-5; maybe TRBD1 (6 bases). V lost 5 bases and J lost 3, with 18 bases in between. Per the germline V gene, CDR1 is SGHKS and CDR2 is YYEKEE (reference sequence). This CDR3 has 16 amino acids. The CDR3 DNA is TGTGCCAGCAGGGTTACAGGGAAGGGGGACAATCAGCCCCAGCATTTT. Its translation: CASRVTGKGDNQPQHF.

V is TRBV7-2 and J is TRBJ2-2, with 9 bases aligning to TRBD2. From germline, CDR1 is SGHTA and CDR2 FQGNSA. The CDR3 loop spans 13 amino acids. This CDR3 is CGSQAGGTGELFF. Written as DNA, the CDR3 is TGTGGTTCGCAAGCGGGGGGCACCGGGGAGCTGTTTTTT.

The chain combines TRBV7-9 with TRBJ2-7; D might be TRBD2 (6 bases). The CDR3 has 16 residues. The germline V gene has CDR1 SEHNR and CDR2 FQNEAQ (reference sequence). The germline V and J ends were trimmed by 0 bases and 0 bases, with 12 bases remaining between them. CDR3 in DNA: TGTGCCAGCAGCTTAGCGCGGGGTAGCGACTCCTACGAGCAGTACTTC. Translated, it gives CASSLARGSDSYEQYF.

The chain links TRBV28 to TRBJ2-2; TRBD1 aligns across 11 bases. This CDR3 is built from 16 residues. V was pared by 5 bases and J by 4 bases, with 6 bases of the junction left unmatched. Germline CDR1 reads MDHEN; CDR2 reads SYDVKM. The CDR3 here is CASSTGTGGFTGELFF. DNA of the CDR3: TGTGCCAGCAGTACAGGGACAGGGGGGTTCACCGGGGAGCTGTTTTTT.

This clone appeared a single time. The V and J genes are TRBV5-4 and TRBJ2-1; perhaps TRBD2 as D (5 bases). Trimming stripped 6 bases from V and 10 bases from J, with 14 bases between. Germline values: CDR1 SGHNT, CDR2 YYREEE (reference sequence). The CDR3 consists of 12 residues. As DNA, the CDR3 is TGTGCCAGCACCCCCCTCGGGAACGAGCAGTTCTTC. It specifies CASTPLGNEQFF.

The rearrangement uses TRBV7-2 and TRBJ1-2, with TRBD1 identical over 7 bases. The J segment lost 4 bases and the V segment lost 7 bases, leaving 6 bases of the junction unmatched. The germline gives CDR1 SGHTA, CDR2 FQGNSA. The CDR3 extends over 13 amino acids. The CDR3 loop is CASTRTGVYGYTF. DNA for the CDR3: TGTGCCAGCACCCGAACAGGGGTCTATGGCTACACCTTC.

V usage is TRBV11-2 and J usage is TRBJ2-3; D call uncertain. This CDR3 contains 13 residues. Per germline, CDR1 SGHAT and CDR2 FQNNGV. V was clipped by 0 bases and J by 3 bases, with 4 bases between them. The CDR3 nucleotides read TGTGCCAGCAGCTTAGATCGGACAGATACGCAGTATTTT. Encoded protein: CASSLDRTDTQYF.

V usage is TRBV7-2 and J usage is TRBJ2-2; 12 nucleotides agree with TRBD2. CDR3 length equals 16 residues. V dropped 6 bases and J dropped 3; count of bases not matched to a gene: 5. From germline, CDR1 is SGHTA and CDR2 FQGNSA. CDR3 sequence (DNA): TGTGCCAGCAGTAAGAGACTAGCGGGAGACACCGGGGAGCTGTTTTTT. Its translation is CASSKRLAGDTGELFF.